A selection of T cell receptor beta chains follows, all from one sample in a study of blood T cell repertoires in COVID-19. Method: immunoSEQ multiplex PCR; TCRdb's copy keeps in-frame clones and lacks some. There are about 43,000 clones in the sample; approximately 90% occur only once, and 8.4% lies in the top ten. Material: peripheral blood. Every receptor here comes from a man aged 55 to 69 with active COVID-19. Both conserved end residues are part of each CDR3. A D gene is named only where the DNA matches it firmly. Some rows have no size entry. The others give once, few or many, or a class for an expanded clone.

CDR3 protein,CDR3 DNA,V gene,D gene,J gene,clone size
CASTGGTSYEQYF,TGTGCCAGCACCGGAGGGACCTCCTACGAGCAGTACTTC,TRBV6-5,.,TRBJ2-7,once
CASSLSASYEQYF,TGTGCCAGCAGCTTATCGGCTAGTTACGAGCAGTACTTC,TRBV7-9,.,TRBJ2-7,.
CASSFSLAGASEQFF,TGCGCCAGCAGCTTCTCACTAGCGGGAGCGAGTGAGCAGTTCTTC,TRBV5-1,TRBD2,TRBJ2-1,.
CASSTRSSGEETQYF,TGTGCCAGCAGCACACGCTCGAGCGGGGAAGAGACCCAGTACTTC,TRBV7-8,TRBD2,TRBJ2-5,.
CSVESGRAHYNEQFF,TGCAGCGTTGAAAGCGGGAGGGCCCACTACAATGAGCAGTTCTTC,TRBV29-1,TRBD2,TRBJ2-1,.
CASRRRDLEGYTF,TGTGCCAGCAGGCGACGGGATTTGGAGGGCTACACCTTC,TRBV12-3/TRBV12-4,.,TRBJ1-2,.
CASKDRGLQPQHF,TGTGCCAGTAAGGACAGGGGGCTTCAGCCCCAGCATTTT,TRBV19,TRBD1,TRBJ1-5,.
CASRDVGDIVNYGYTF,TGTGCCAGCAGGGATGTGGGGGACATAGTTAACTATGGCTACACCTTC,TRBV2,.,TRBJ1-2,.
CASSQDPEVTHYGYTF,TGTGCCAGCAGCCAAGATCCTGAGGTTACGCACTATGGCTACACCTTC,TRBV3-1/TRBV3-2,.,TRBJ1-2,.
CATSRAPDSNEKLFF,TGTGCCACCAGCAGAGCACCAGACAGTAATGAAAAACTGTTTTTT,TRBV15,.,TRBJ1-4,once
CASSLFDHPVF,TGTGCCAGCAGCTTATTCGATCACCCGGTCTTC,TRBV11-1,.,TRBJ2-1,.
CASSPDSGSKETQYF,TGCGCCAGCAGCCCCGATAGCGGGAGTAAGGAGACCCAGTACTTC,TRBV5-1,TRBD2,TRBJ2-5,few
CASSSNGLNDQETQYF,TGTGCCAGTAGTTCTAACGGACTAAACGACCAAGAGACCCAGTACTTC,TRBV19,.,TRBJ2-5,.
CASSVDDRGYEQYF,TGTGCCAGCAGCGTAGACGACAGGGGGTACGAGCAGTACTTC,TRBV9,TRBD1,TRBJ2-7,.
CASSVVTGGNTGELFF,TGCGCCAGCAGCGTAGTTACAGGGGGGAACACCGGGGAGCTGTTTTTT,TRBV5-1,TRBD1,TRBJ2-2,.
CASLTGRTMNTEAFF,TGTGCCAGTTTAACAGGCAGGACCATGAACACTGAAGCTTTCTTT,TRBV7-2,.,TRBJ1-1,.
CASSLGVNTGELFF,TGTGCCAGCAGCCTCGGTGTAAACACCGGGGAGCTGTTTTTT,TRBV2,.,TRBJ2-2,.
CASSGREGDEQFF,TGTGCCAGCAGCGGGAGGGAGGGAGATGAGCAGTTCTTC,TRBV9,TRBD2,TRBJ2-1,.
CASSYRGSGLDTQYF,TGTGCCAGCAGTTACCGCGGGAGTGGTTTAGATACGCAGTATTTT,TRBV6-2/TRBV6-3,TRBD2,TRBJ2-3,once
CASSFGTEFYEQYF,TGCGCCAGCAGCTTCGGGACAGAGTTCTACGAGCAGTACTTC,TRBV5-1,TRBD1,TRBJ2-7,.
CASSLGTEQFF,TGTGCCAGCAGTTTGGGGACAGAGCAGTTCTTC,TRBV12-3/TRBV12-4,.,TRBJ2-1,once
CTSRDISNQPQHF,TGCACCAGCAGAGACATTAGCAATCAGCCCCAGCATTTT,TRBV1,.,TRBJ1-5,few
CASSPQTVNTEAFF,TGTGCCAGCTCACCACAGACAGTGAACACTGAAGCTTTCTTT,TRBV18,.,TRBJ1-1,.
CASSQRTSGTSYEQYF,TGTGCCAGCAGCCAGAGAACTAGCGGAACGTCCTACGAGCAGTACTTC,TRBV3-1/TRBV3-2,TRBD2,TRBJ2-7,.
CASRRSSTDTQYF,TGTGCCAGCAGACGGTCTAGCACAGATACGCAGTATTTT,TRBV7-2,.,TRBJ2-3,.
CASSFGQATDTQYF,TGTGCCAGCAGCTTCGGACAGGCGACAGATACGCAGTATTTT,TRBV5-5,TRBD1,TRBJ2-3,.
CASSRQTGGGGYTF,TGTGCCAGCAGCAGGCAGACAGGGGGCGGAGGCTACACCTTC,TRBV7-9,TRBD1,TRBJ1-2,few
CSVAGTGSGYEQYF,TGCAGCGTGGCCGGGACAGGGTCGGGTTACGAGCAGTACTTC,TRBV29-1,TRBD1,TRBJ2-7,.
CASSPSGQVYEQYF,TGTGCCAGCAGCCCCTCGGGACAGGTGTACGAGCAGTACTTC,TRBV7-2,TRBD1,TRBJ2-7,.
CASSQEVGRATDTQYF,TGTGCCAGCAGCCAAGAGGTCGGGAGGGCCACAGATACGCAGTATTTT,TRBV3-1/TRBV3-2,TRBD2,TRBJ2-3,.
CASSHLIRDRGRFGYTF,TGCGCCAGCAGCCACTTAATCCGGGACAGGGGGCGCTTTGGCTACACCTTC,TRBV4-1,TRBD1,TRBJ1-2,.
CASSPPSGQSYEQYF,TGTGCCAGCTCACCACCGTCAGGACAGTCCTACGAGCAGTACTTC,TRBV18,.,TRBJ2-7,.
CASSSWLPGDTEAFF,TGTGCCAGCAGCTCCTGGTTACCGGGGGACACTGAAGCTTTCTTT,TRBV3-1/TRBV3-2,.,TRBJ1-1,.
CASSRAVGNNYGYTF,TGTGCCAGCAGCCGAGCGGTCGGGAATAACTATGGCTACACCTTC,TRBV14,.,TRBJ1-2,.
CASSLARPGGHDEQYF,TGTGCCAGCAGCTTAGCGCGCCCGGGAGGTCACGACGAGCAGTACTTC,TRBV7-9,TRBD2,TRBJ2-7,.
CASSTGTNNEQFF,TGCGCCAGCAGCACCGGGACTAACAATGAGCAGTTCTTC,TRBV5-1,TRBD2,TRBJ2-1,.
CASSASGSSDTGELFF,TGTGCCAGCAGTGCTAGCGGGAGTTCGGACACCGGGGAGCTGTTTTTT,TRBV6-1,TRBD2,TRBJ2-2,.
CASSPYSSTDTQYF,TGTGCCAGCAGCCCGTACAGTAGCACAGATACGCAGTATTTT,TRBV7-2,.,TRBJ2-3,.
CASSFLGGLDGYTF,TGCGCCAGCAGCTTCCTCGGGGGGTTAGATGGCTACACCTTC,TRBV5-1,.,TRBJ1-2,few
CASRRTSGRGDEQYF,TGTGCCAGCAGAAGGACTAGCGGGAGGGGGGACGAGCAGTACTTC,TRBV28,TRBD2,TRBJ2-7,.
CASSFLRGGRDTQYF,TGTGCCAGCAGCTTCCTTCGGGGGGGCCGGGATACGCAGTATTTT,TRBV7-9,TRBD2,TRBJ2-3,.
CASSGLAGGTDTQYF,TGTGCCAGCAGCGGACTAGCGGGCGGCACAGATACGCAGTATTTT,TRBV7-2,TRBD2,TRBJ2-3,.
CSASADSGELFF,TGCAGTGCTAGTGCGGACTCCGGGGAGCTGTTTTTT,TRBV20-1,.,TRBJ2-2,.
CASSSGRTGGTGELFF,TGTGCCAGCAGTTCCGGCCGGACAGGGGGCACCGGGGAGCTGTTTTTT,TRBV28,TRBD1,TRBJ2-2,.
CASSLSVGTVSYEQYF,TGTGCCAGCAGTCTCTCGGTGGGGACAGTTAGTTACGAGCAGTACTTC,TRBV27,TRBD1,TRBJ2-7,.
CASSFRGLSTDTQYF,TGTGCCAGCAGCTTTCGAGGGTTGAGCACAGATACGCAGTATTTT,TRBV7-2,.,TRBJ2-3,.
CASSLGQAVTDTQYF,TGTGCCAGCAGCTTGGGACAGGCCGTCACAGATACGCAGTATTTT,TRBV11-2,TRBD1,TRBJ2-3,.
CASSLEPGLVRNEQFF,TGCGCCAGCAGCTTGGAGCCGGGACTAGTTCGAAATGAGCAGTTCTTC,TRBV5-1,TRBD2,TRBJ2-1,.
CASSLPGQGRGYTF,TGTGCCAGCAGTTTGCCGGGACAGGGTCGCGGCTACACCTTC,TRBV6-5,TRBD1,TRBJ1-2,.
CASSSPGQGLSYEQYF,TGTGCCAGTAGTTCCCCCGGACAGGGACTTTCCTACGAGCAGTACTTC,TRBV19,TRBD1,TRBJ2-7,.
CASSLYNRGEAFF,TGTGCCAGCAGCTTATATAATAGGGGTGAAGCTTTCTTT,TRBV7-6,.,TRBJ1-1,.
CASSPRGTWDEQFF,TGCGCCAGCAGCCCCCGGGGGACGTGGGATGAGCAGTTCTTC,TRBV4-1,.,TRBJ2-1,.
CASSRNWRDTRNTGELFF,TGTGCCAGCTCCCGGAATTGGCGGGATACGAGAAACACCGGGGAGCTGTTTTTT,TRBV18,.,TRBJ2-2,.